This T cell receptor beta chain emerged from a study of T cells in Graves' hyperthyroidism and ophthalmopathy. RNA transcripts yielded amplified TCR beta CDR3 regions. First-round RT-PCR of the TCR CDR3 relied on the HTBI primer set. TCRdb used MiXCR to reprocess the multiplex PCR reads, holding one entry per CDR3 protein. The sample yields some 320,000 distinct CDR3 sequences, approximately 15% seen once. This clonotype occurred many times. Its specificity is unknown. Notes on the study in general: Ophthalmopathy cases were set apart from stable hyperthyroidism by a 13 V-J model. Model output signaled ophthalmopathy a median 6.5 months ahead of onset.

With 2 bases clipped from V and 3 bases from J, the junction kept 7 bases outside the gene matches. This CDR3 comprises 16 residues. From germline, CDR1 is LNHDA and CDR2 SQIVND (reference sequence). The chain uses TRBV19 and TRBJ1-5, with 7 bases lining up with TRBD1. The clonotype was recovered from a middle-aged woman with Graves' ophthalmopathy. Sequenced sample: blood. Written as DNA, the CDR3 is TGTGCCAGTAGTATAAGAGTACAGGGGCACAATCAGCCCCAGCATTTT. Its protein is CASSIRVQGHNQPQHF.